The clone carrying this T cell receptor beta chain was detected ten times or more. The sample comes from a study of patients and donors after allogeneic stem cell transplantation. The CDR3 contains 17 residues. Germline-derived CDR1 and CDR2 are DFQATT and SNEGSKA (reference sequence). Trimming left V 0 bases short and J 0 bases short, with 12 bases between. TCRdb reanalysed the RT-PCR reads using MiXCR and keeps one entry per CDR3 protein. The repertoire has approximately 170,000 distinct CDR3 sequences, 24% of them found once; the top ten carry roughly 25%. This TCR was recovered from a human donor who was either an allogeneic HSCT recipient or a stem cell or donor lymphocyte infusion donor (not recorded which). It is not recorded whose cells these are; they may come from a transplant donor. Material for sequencing was blood, either unsorted or a sorted T cell fraction (not recorded which). The rearrangement joins TRBV20-1 to TRBJ1-6, with D uncertain. The CDR3 DNA reads as TGCAGTGCTAGAGATATCGGCAGAAGCTCCTATAATTCACCCCTCCACTTT. Translated, it gives CSARDIGRSSYNSPLHF.